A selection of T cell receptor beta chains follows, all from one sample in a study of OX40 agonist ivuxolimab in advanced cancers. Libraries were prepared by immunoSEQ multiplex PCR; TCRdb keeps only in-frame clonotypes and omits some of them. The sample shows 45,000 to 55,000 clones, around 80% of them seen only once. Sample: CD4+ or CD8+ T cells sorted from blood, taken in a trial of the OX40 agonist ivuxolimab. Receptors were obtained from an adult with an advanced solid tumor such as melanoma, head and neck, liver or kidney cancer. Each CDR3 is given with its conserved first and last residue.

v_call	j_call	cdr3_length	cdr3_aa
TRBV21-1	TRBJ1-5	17	CASSGCWTDADNQPQHF
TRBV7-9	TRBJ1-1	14	CASSLAQGNTEAFF
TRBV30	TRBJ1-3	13	CAWSWGSGNTIYF
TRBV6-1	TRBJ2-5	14	CASSEVVGPETQYF
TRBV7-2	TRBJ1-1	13	CASSEGRIAEAFF
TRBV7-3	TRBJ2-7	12	CASSRQGYEQYF
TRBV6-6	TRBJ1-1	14	CATMVQGASLLAFF
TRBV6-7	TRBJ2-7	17	CASSYSRFRPYSYEQYF
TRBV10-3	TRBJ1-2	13	CAISEYTDYGYTF
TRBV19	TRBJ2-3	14	CASSVERITDTRYF
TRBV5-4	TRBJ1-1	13	CASSLQWNTEAFF
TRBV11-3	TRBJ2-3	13	CASSLGVTDTQYF
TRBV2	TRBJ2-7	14	CASRFLAGFYEQYF
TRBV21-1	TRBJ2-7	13	CASSKAEPYEQYF
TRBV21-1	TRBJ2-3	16	CASSNIRAGDTDTQYF
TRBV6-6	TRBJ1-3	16	CASSYSEGTGGNTIYF
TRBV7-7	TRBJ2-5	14	CASSLQGLQETQYF
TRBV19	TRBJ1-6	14	CASNRDSYNSPLHF
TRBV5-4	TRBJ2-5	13	CASSSIYAETQYF
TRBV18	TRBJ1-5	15	CASSLNRDRNQPQHF
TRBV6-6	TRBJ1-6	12	CASSSINSPLHF
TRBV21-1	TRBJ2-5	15	CASKQGQAGRETQYF
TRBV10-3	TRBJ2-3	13	CAIRGTETDTQYF
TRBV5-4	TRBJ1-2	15	CASSLGISGNYGYTF
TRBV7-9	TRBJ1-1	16	CASSLRIGRGNTEAFF
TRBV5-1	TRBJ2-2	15	CASSQIGLEAGELFF
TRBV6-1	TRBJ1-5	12	CASNTGDQPQHF
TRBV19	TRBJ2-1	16	CASSRPGLAAPNEQFF
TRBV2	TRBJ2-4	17	CASSGSRTSGGLNIQYF
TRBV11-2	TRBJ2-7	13	CASSLLGTNEQYF
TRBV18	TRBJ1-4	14	CASSPTTGGEKLFF
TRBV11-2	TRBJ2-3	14	CASSGGVAGDTQYF
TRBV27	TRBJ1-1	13	CASSLTRNTEAFF
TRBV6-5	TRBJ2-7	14	CASSTGTSGYEQYF
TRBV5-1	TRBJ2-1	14	CASSKQGTYNEQFF
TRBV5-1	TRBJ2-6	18	CASSLVGFMRSGANVLTF
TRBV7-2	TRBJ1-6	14	CASSRTGYNSPLHF
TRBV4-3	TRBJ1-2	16	CASSSLPDRELWGYTF
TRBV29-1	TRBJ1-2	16	CSVEDRGGGANYGYTF
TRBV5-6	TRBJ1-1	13	CASSRGFGTEAFF
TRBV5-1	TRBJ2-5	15	CASSLVMGFQETQYF
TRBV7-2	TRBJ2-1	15	CASSAQRGAVNEQFF
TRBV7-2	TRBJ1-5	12	CASSKSNQPQHF
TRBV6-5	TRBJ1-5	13	CASSRDGGQPQHF
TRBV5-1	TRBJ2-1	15	CASSSRGDSYNEQFF
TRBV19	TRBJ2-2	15	CASSPLAGGLGELFF
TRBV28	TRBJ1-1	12	CASSLLNTEAFF
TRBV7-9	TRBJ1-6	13	CASSRTDNSPLHF
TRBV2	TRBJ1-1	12	CASRRTTTEAFF
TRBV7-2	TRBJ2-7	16	CASSPKVGRGGYEQYF
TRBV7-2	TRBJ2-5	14	CASSLEGGQETQYF
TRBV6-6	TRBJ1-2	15	CASSYPGRSYYGYTF
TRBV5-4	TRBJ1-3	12	CASGRVGNTIYF
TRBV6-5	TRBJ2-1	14	CASRKGGPGGEQFF
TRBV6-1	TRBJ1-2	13	CASSGGGAKGYTF
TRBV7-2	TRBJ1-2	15	CASSIGNRGIGGYTF
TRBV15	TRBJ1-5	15	CATSRMSQGGQPQHF